Listed below are T cell receptor beta chains from one sample, sequenced in a study of blood T cell repertoires in COVID-19. Assay: immunoSEQ multiplex PCR; the TCRdb copy retains only in-frame clones and omits some. Among 150,000 to 190,000 clones, around 87% were seen once, and the ten largest hold around 15%. The sample was peripheral blood. The receptors shown here come from a woman between 40 and 50 years old with acute or convalescent COVID-19. The CDR3 runs from the conserved cysteine through the conserved F or W. D genes are given only for firm matches. Expanded clones are given a class, and other clones once, few, many or no size at all.

cdr3_aa: CASSETPGQGNYEQYF
cdr3_nt: TGTGCCAGCAGTGAAACCCCGGGACAGGGGAACTACGAGCAGTACTTC
d_call: TRBD1
j_call: TRBJ2-7
v_call: TRBV6-1
clone_size: -

cdr3_aa: CASSLGPPRQTGELFF
cdr3_nt: TGCGCCAGCAGCTTGGGCCCCCCACGACAGACCGGGGAGCTGTTTTTT
d_call: -
j_call: TRBJ2-2
v_call: TRBV5-1
clone_size: -

cdr3_aa: CAWTYSGAGMLSWEQYF
cdr3_nt: TGTGCCTGGACATATTCCGGTGCCGGGATGCTGTCGTGGGAGCAGTACTTC
d_call: -
j_call: TRBJ2-7
v_call: TRBV30
clone_size: few

cdr3_aa: CASSQNPDRGAGELFF
cdr3_nt: TGCGCCAGCAGCCAAAACCCCGACAGGGGAGCCGGGGAGCTGTTTTTT
d_call: TRBD1
j_call: TRBJ2-2
v_call: TRBV4-1
clone_size: -

cdr3_aa: CASSQVRSGSIYEQYF
cdr3_nt: TGTGCCAGCAGCCAGGTTCGAAGCGGGAGTATTTACGAGCAGTACTTC
d_call: TRBD2
j_call: TRBJ2-7
v_call: TRBV3-1/TRBV3-2
clone_size: -

cdr3_aa: CASSPAGLSYEQYF
cdr3_nt: TGTGCCAGCTCACCTGCGGGCCTCTCCTACGAGCAGTACTTC
d_call: -
j_call: TRBJ2-7
v_call: TRBV18
clone_size: once

cdr3_aa: CAVSAGVGNQPQHF
cdr3_nt: TGTGCCGTGTCGGCAGGGGTTGGCAATCAGCCCCAGCATTTT
d_call: -
j_call: TRBJ1-5
v_call: TRBV10-3
clone_size: -

cdr3_aa: CASSVEEHEIYEQYF
cdr3_nt: TGTGCCAGCAGCGTTGAGGAACATGAAATCTACGAGCAGTACTTC
d_call: -
j_call: TRBJ2-7
v_call: TRBV9
clone_size: -

cdr3_aa: CATSRGGQGADEQYF
cdr3_nt: TGTGCCACCAGCAGAGGGGGGCAGGGGGCCGACGAGCAGTACTTC
d_call: TRBD1
j_call: TRBJ2-7
v_call: TRBV15
clone_size: few

cdr3_aa: CATRGDNSPLHF
cdr3_nt: TGTGCCACCCGGGGGGATAATTCACCCCTCCACTTT
d_call: -
j_call: TRBJ1-6
v_call: TRBV15
clone_size: -

cdr3_aa: CASSDNGGTGGAETQYF
cdr3_nt: TGTGCCAGCAGTGACAATGGGGGGACAGGGGGCGCGGAGACCCAGTACTTC
d_call: TRBD1
j_call: TRBJ2-5
v_call: TRBV6-4
clone_size: -

cdr3_aa: CASNRDRTNYGYTF
cdr3_nt: TGTGCCAGCAACAGGGACAGAACTAACTATGGCTACACCTTC
d_call: TRBD1
j_call: TRBJ1-2
v_call: TRBV5-6
clone_size: -

cdr3_aa: CASSLAPGQWPQHF
cdr3_nt: TGCGCCAGCAGCTTGGCGCCAGGGCAATGGCCCCAGCATTTT
d_call: -
j_call: TRBJ1-5
v_call: TRBV5-1
clone_size: -

cdr3_aa: CASSLAVLAGTDTQYF
cdr3_nt: TGCGCCAGCAGTTTGGCGGTCTTAGCCGGCACAGATACGCAGTATTTT
d_call: -
j_call: TRBJ2-3
v_call: TRBV5-1
clone_size: -

cdr3_aa: CSVEGQTKGDTEAFF
cdr3_nt: TGCAGCGTTGAGGGGCAAACCAAGGGGGACACTGAAGCTTTCTTT
d_call: -
j_call: TRBJ1-1
v_call: TRBV29-1
clone_size: -